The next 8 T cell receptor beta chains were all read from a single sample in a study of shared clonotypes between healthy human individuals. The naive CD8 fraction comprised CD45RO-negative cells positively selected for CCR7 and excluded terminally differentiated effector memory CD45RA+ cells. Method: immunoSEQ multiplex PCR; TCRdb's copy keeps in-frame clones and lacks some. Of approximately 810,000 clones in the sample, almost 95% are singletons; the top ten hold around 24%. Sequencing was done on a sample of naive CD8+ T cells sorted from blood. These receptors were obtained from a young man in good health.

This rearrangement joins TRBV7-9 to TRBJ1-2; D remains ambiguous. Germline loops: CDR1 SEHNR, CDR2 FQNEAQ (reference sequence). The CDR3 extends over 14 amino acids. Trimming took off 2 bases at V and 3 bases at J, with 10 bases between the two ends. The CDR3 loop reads CASSLTGPDYGYTF. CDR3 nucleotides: TGTGCCAGCAGCTTAACCGGGCCTGACTATGGCTACACCTTC.

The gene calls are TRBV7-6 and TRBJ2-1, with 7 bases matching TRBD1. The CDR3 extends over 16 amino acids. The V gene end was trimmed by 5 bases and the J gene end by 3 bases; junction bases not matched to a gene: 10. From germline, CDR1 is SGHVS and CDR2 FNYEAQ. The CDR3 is CASSNVDRANYNEQFF. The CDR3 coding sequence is TGTGCCAGCAGCAACGTCGACAGGGCAAACTACAATGAGCAGTTCTTC.

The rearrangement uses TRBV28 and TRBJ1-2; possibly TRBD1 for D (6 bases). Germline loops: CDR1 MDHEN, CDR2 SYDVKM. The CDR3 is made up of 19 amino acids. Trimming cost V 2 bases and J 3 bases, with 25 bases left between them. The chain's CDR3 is CASSLPTLGQFRMDYGYTF. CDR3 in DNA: TGTGCCAGCAGTTTACCCACTCTTGGACAGTTTCGAATGGACTATGGCTACACCTTC.

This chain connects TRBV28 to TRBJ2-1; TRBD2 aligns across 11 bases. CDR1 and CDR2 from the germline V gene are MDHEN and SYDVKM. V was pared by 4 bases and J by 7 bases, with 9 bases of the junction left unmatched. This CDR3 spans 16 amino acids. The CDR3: CASSSILAGAGNEQFF. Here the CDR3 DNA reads TGTGCCAGCAGTTCAATACTAGCGGGAGCCGGGAATGAGCAGTTCTTC.

DNA of the CDR3: TGTGCCAGCAGCCAAGATTTGCCACGGAGATACGAGCAGTACTTC. This encodes CASSQDLPRRYEQYF. The chain links TRBV14 to TRBJ2-7; D ambiguous. Per the germline V gene, CDR1 is SGHDN and CDR2 is FVKESK. CDR3 length: 15 residues. Trimming pared 0 bases from V and 4 bases from J, leaving 13 bases between.

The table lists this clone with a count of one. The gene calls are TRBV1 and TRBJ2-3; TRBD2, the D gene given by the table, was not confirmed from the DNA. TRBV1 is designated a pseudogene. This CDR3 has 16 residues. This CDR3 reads CTSSRSASSFTDTQYF. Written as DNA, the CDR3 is TGCACCAGCAGCCGAAGTGCTAGTTCGTTCACAGATACGCAGTATTTT.

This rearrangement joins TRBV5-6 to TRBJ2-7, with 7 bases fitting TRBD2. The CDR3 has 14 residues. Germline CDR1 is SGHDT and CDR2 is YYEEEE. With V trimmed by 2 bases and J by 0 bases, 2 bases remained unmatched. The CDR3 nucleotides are TGTGCCAGCAGCTTCCGGGAGGCCTCCTACGAGCAGTACTTC. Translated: CASSFREASYEQYF.

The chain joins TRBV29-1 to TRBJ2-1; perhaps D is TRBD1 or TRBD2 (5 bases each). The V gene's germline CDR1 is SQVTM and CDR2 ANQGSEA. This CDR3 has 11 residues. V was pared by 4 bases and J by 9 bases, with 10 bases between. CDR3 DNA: TGCAGCGTTGGTTCTGGGGGTGAGCAGTTCTTC. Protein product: CSVGSGGEQFF.